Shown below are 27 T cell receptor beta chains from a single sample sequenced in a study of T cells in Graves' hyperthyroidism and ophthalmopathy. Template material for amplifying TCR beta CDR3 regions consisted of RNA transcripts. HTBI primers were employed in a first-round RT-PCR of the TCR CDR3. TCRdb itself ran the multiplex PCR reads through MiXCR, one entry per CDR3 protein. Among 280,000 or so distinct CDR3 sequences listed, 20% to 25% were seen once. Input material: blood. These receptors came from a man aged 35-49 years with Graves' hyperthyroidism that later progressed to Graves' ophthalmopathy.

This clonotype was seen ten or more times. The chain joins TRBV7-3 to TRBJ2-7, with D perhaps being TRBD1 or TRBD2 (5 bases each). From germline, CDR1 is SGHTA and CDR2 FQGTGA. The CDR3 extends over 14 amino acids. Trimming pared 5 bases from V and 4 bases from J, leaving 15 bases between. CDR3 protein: CASSLDGTRYEQYF. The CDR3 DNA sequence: TGTGCCAGCAGCCTGGACGGGACGCGGTACGAGCAGTACTTC.

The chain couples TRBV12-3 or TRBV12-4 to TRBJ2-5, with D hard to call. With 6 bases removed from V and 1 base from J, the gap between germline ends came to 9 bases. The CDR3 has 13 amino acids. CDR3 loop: CASRRKVQETQYF. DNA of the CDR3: TGTGCCAGCAGGAGGAAAGTCCAAGAGACCCAGTACTTC.

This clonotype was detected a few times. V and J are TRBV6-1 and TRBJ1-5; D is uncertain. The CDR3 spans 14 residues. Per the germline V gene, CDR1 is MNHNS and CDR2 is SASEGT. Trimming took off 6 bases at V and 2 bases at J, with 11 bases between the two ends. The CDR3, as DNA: TGTGCCAGCAGCCCCAGTAACGGCAATCAGCCCCAGCATTTT. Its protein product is CASSPSNGNQPQHF.

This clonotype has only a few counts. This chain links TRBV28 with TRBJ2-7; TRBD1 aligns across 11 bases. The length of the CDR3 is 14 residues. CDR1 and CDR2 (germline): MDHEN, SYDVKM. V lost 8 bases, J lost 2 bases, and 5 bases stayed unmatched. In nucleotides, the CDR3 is TGTGCCAGCGAACCGGGACAGGGGGCCTACGAGCAGTACTTC. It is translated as CASEPGQGAYEQYF.

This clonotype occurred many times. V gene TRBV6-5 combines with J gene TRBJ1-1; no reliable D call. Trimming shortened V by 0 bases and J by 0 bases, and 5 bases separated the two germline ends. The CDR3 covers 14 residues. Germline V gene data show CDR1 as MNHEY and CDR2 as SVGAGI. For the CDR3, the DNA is TGTGCCAGCAGTTACTCTTTAGTGAACACTGAAGCTTTCTTT. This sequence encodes CASSYSLVNTEAFF.

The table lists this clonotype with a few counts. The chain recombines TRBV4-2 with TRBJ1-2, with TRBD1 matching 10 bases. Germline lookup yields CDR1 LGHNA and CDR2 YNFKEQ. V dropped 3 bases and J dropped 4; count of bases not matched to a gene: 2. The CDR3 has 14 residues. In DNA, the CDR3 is TGTGCCAGCAGCCAGACAGGGGGCTCCTATGGCTACACCTTC. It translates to CASSQTGGSYGYTF.

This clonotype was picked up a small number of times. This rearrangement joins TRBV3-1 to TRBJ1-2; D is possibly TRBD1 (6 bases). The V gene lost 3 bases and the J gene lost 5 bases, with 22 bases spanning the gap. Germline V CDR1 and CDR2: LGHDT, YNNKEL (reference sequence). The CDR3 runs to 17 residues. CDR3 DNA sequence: TGTGCCAGCAGCCAGACCTTCCCGGGGGCCTCGACGTATGGCTACACCTTC. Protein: CASSQTFPGASTYGYTF. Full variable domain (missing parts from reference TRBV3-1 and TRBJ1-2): DTAVSQTPKYLVTQMGNDKSIKCEQNLGHDTMYWYKQDSKKFLKIMFSYNNKELIINETVPNRFSPKSPDKAHLNLHINSLELGDSAVYFCASSQTFPGASTYGYTFGSGTRLTVV.

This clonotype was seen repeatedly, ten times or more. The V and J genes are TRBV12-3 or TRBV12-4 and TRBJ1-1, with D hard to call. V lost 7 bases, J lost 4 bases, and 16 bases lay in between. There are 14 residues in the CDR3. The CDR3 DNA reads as TGTGCCAGCACCTGGTTAGACATTAGCACTGAAGCTTTCTTT. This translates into CASTWLDISTEAFF.

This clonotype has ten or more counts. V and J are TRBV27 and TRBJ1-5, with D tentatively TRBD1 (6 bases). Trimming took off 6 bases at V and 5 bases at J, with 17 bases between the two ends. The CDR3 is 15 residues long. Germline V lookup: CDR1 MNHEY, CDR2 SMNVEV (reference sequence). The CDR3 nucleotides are TGTGCCAGCAGAATACAGGGAGGGATGGATCAGCCCCAGCATTTT. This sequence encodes CASRIQGGMDQPQHF.

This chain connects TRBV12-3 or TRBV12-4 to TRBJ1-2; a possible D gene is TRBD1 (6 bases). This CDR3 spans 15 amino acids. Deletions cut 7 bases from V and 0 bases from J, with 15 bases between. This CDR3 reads CASIRLGGANYGYTF. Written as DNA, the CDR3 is TGTGCCAGCATACGATTAGGGGGAGCTAACTATGGCTACACCTTC.

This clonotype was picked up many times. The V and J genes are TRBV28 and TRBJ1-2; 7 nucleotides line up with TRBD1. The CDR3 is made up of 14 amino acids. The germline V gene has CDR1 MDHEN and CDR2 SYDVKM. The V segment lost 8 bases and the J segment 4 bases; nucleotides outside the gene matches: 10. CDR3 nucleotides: TGTGCCAGCCAACAAAGACAGGGAAGCTATGGCTACACCTTC. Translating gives CASQQRQGSYGYTF.

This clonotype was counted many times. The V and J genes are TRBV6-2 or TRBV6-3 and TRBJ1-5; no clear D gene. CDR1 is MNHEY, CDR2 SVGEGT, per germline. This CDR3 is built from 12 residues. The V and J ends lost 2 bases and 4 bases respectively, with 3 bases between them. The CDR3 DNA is TGTGCCAGCAGTTACACGAATCAGCCCCAGCATTTT. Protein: CASSYTNQPQHF.

For the CDR3, the DNA is TGTGCCAGCAGTGTTTCCGGGACAGCTCCCTACGAGCAGTACTTC. It specifies CASSVSGTAPYEQYF. This chain links TRBV28 with TRBJ2-7; TRBD1 agrees at 7 bases. CDR3 length: 15 residues. V was pared by 5 bases and J by 2 bases, with 9 bases of the junction left unmatched. Germline CDR1 and CDR2: MDHEN and SYDVKM.

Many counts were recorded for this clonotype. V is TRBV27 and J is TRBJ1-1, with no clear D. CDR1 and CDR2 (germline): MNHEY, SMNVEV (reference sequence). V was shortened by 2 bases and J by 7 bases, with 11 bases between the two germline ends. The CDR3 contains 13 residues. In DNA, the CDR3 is TGTGCCAGCAGTTTAATTGGAGCCGGTGAAGCTTTCTTT. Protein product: CASSLIGAGEAFF.

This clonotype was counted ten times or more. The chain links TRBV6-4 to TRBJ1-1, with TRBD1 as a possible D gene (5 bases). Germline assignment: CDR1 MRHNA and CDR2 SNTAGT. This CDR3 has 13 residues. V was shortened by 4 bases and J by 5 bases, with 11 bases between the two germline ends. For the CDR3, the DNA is TGTGCCAGCAGTGCAGGGATCGGTACTGAAGCTTTCTTT. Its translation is CASSAGIGTEAFF.

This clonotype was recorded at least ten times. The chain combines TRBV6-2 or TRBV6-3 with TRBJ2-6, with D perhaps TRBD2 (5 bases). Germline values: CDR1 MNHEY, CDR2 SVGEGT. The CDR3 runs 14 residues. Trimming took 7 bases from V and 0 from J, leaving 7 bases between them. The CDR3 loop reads CASMRDSGANVLTF. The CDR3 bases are TGTGCCAGCATGAGGGACTCTGGGGCCAACGTCCTGACTTTC.

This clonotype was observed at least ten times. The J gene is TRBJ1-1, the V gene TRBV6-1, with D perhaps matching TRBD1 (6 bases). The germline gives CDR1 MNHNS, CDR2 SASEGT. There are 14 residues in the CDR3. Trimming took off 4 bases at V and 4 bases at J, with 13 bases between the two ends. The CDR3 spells CASSARQVRTEAFF. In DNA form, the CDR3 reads TGTGCCAGCAGTGCAAGACAGGTTCGCACTGAAGCTTTCTTT.

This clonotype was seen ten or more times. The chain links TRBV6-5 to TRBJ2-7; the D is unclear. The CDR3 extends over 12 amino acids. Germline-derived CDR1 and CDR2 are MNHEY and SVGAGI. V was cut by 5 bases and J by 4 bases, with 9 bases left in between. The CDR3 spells CASSPDAYEQYF. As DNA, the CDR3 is TGTGCCAGCAGTCCCGACGCTTACGAGCAGTACTTC.

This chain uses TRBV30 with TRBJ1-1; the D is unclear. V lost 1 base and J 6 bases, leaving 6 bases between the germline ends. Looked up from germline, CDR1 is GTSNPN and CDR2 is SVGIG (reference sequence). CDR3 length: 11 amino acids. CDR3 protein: CAWSEGSEAFF. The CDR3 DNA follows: TGTGCCTGGAGTGAAGGGTCTGAAGCTTTCTTT. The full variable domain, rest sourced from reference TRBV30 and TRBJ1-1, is SQTIHQWPATLVQPVGSPLSLECTVEGTSNPNLYWYRQAAGRGLQLLFYSVGIGQISSEVPQNLSASRPQDRQFILSSKKLLLSDSGFYLCAWSEGSEAFFGQGTRLTVV.

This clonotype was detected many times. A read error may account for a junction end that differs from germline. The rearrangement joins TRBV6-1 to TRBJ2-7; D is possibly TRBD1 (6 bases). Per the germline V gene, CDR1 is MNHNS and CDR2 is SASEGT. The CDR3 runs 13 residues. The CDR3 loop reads CASGEFTGHEQYF. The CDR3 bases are TGTGCCAGCGGTGAATTTACAGGGCACGAGCAGTACTTC.

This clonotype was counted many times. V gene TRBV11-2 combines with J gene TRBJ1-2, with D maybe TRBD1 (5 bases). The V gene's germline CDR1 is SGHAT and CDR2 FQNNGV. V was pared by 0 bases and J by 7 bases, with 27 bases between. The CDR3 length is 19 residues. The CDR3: CASSLDKEGESTIFGGYTF. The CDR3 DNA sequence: TGTGCCAGCAGCTTAGATAAGGAAGGGGAGTCAACAATTTTCGGTGGCTACACCTTC. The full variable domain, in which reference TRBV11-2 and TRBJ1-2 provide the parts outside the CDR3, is EAGVAQSPRYKIIEKRQSVAFWCNPISGHATLYWYQQILGQGPKLLIQFQNNGVVDDSQLPKDRFSAERLKGVDSTLKIQPAKLEDSAVYLCASSLDKEGESTIFGGYTFGSGTRLTVV.

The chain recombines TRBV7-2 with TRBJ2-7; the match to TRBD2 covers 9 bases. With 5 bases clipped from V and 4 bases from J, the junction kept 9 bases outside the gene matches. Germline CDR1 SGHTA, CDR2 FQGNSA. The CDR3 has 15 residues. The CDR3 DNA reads TGTGCCAGCAGCGCCTATAGCGGGAGTAGTTACGAGCAGTACTTC. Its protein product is CASSAYSGSSYEQYF.

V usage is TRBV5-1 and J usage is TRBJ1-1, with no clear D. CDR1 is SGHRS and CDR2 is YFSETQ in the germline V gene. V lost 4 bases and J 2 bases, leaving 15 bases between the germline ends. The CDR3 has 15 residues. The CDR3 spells CASSVSSPRNTEAFF. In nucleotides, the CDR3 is TGCGCCAGCAGCGTGTCGAGCCCCAGAAACACTGAAGCTTTCTTT.

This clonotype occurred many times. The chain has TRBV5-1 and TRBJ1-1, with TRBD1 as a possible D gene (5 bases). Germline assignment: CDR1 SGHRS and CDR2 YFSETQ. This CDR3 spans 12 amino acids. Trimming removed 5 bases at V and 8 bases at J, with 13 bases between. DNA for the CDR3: TGCGCCAGCAGTTGGGGAGGGGCAGAAGCTTTCTTT. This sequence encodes CASSWGGAEAFF.

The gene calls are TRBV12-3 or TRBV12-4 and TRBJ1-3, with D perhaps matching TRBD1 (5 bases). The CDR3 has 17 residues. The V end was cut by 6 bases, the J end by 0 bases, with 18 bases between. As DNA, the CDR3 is TGTGCCAGCAGCTCCACAGGCGAACGCACCTCTGGAAACACCATATATTTT. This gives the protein CASSSTGERTSGNTIYF.

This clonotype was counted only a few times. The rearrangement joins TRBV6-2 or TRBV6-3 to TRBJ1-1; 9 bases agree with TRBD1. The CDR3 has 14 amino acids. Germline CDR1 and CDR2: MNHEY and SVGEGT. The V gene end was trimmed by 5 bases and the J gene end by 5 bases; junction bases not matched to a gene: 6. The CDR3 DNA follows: TGTGCCAGCAGTCAGACAGGGGGTATTACTGAAGCTTTCTTT. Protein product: CASSQTGGITEAFF.

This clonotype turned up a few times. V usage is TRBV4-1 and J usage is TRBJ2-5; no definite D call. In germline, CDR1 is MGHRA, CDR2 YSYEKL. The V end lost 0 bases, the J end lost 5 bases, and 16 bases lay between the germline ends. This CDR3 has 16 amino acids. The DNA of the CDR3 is TGCGCCAGCAGCCAAGAGGTGACTTCGGGTTGGGAGACCCAGTACTTC. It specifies CASSQEVTSGWETQYF.